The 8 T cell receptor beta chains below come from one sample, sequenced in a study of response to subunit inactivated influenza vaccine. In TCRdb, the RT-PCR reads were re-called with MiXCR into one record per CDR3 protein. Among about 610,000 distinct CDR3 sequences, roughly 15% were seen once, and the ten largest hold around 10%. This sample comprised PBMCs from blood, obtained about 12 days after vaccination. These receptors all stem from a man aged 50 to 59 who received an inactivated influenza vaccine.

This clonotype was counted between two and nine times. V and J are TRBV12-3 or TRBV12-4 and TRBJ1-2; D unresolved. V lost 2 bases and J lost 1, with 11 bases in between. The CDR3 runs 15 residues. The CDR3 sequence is CASSLMSSFNYGYTF. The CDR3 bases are TGTGCCAGCAGTTTAATGTCCAGCTTTAACTATGGCTACACCTTC.

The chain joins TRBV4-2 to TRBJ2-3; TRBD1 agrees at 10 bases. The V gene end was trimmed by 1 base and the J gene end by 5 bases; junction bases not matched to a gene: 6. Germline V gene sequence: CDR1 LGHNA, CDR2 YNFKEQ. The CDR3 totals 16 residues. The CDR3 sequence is CASSQGGTGEGDTQYF. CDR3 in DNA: TGTGCCAGCAGCCAAGGGGGGACAGGGGAGGGAGATACGCAGTATTTT.

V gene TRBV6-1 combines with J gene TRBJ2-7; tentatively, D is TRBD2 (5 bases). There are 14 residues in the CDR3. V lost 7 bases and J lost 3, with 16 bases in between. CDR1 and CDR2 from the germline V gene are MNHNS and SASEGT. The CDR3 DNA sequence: TGTGCCAGCACATTGAGCGGCCGCCGCTACGAGCAGTACTTC. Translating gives CASTLSGRRYEQYF.

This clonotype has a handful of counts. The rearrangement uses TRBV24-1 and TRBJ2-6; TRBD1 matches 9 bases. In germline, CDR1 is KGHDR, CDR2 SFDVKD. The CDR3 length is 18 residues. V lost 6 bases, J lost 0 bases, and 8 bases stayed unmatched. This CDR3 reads CATSPDRGTSSGANVLTF. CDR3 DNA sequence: TGTGCCACCAGTCCTGACAGGGGGACCTCCTCTGGGGCCAACGTCCTGACTTTC.

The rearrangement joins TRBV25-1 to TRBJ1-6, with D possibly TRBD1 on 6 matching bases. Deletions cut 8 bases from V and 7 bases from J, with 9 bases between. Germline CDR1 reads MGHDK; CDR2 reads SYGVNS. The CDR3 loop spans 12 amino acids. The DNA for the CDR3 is TGTGCCAGCCAACAGGGAAATTCACCCCTCCACTTT. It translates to CASQQGNSPLHF.

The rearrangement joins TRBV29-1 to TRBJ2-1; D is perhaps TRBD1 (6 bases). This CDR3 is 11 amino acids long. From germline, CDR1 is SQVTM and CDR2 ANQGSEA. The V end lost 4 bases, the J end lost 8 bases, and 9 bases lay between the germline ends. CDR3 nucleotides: TGCAGCGTTGCAGGGGTCCATGAGCAGTTCTTC. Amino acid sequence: CSVAGVHEQFF.

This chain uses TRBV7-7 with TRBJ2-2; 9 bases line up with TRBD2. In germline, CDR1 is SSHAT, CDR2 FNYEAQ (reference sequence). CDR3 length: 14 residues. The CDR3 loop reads CASGAAGGTGELFF. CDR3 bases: TGTGCTAGCGGGGCAGCGGGGGGAACCGGGGAGCTGTTTTTT.

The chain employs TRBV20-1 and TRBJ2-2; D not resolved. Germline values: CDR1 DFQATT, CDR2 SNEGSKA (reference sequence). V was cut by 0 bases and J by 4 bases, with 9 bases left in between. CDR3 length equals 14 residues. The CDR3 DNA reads TGCAGTGCTAGAGATCGTTATTTCACCGGGGAGCTGTTTTTT. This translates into CSARDRYFTGELFF.